A single sample is the source of the 30 T cell receptor beta chains below, sequenced in a study of cytotoxic CD8 clonotypes in ibrutinib-treated CLL. Sequenced by immunoSEQ multiplex PCR; TCRdb stores in-frame clones only, minus some. The repertoire holds about 310,000 clones, with just under 80% as singletons. Sequencing used PBMCs, obtained before ibrutinib treatment. Receptor source: a human donor with chronic lymphocytic leukemia.

V gene TRBV5-1 combines with J gene TRBJ2-7; tentative D call: TRBD2 (6 bases). Between the trimmed V and J ends, which lost 5 bases and 0 bases, there was a span of 12 bases. This CDR3 is 14 amino acids long. Germline-derived CDR1 and CDR2 are SGHRS and YFSETQ. CDR3 sequence: CASRGGVYSYEQYF. DNA for the CDR3: TGCGCCAGCAGGGGGGGAGTATACTCCTACGAGCAGTACTTC.

This chain uses TRBV9 with TRBJ2-3; TRBD2 agrees at 8 bases. This CDR3 region has 16 residues. Germline assignment: CDR1 SGDLS and CDR2 YYNGEE. Trimming took 4 bases from V and 1 from J; bases not matched to a gene: 8. The CDR3 reads CASSSSGSGGTDTQYF. The CDR3 region has the DNA TGTGCCAGCAGCTCTAGTGGTAGCGGGGGCACAGATACGCAGTATTTT.

This clone appeared a few times. This specimen includes other DNA sequences encoding the same CDR3. The CDR3 region has the DNA TGCGCCAGCAGCCAGTTAGCGGGAGCATCCTACGAGCAGTACTTC. The encoded protein is CASSQLAGASYEQYF. The rearrangement links TRBV4-1 to TRBJ2-7; 9 positions match TRBD2. Trimming took 3 bases from V and 1 from J; bases not matched to a gene: 4. Germline V lookup: CDR1 MGHRA, CDR2 YSYEKL. This CDR3 has 15 amino acids.

This chain uses TRBV15 with TRBJ2-1; the match to TRBD2 covers 10 bases. The CDR3 is 15 amino acids. Germline CDR1 LNHNV, CDR2 YYDKDF (reference sequence). V dropped 4 bases and J dropped 6; count of bases not matched to a gene: 6. The DNA for the CDR3 is TGTGCCACCAGCATCTTTAAGCGGGAGGGCAATGAGCAGTTCTTC. Translation: CATSIFKREGNEQFF.

This sequence joins TRBV6-5 and TRBJ1-2; 7 bases agree with TRBD1. The CDR3 length is 14 residues. The germline gives CDR1 MNHEY, CDR2 SVGAGI. V lost 6 bases and J lost 7; bases outside the gene matches: 11. The CDR3 reads CASRQDRMFRGYTF. The CDR3 nucleotides are TGTGCCAGCAGACAGGACAGGATGTTTCGTGGCTACACCTTC.

This clone appeared a single time. At one end the junction does not follow the germline gene, possibly because of a read error. This chain uses TRBV30 with TRBJ2-1; maybe TRBD2 (6 bases). Germline-derived CDR1 and CDR2 are GTSNPN and SVGIG (reference sequence). The CDR3 is 10 amino acids. For the CDR3, the DNA is TGTGCCTGGAGCGCTAGCGCAGTCCTCTTC. Translated, it gives CAWSASAVLF.

The chain links TRBV5-4 to TRBJ2-4, with D possibly being TRBD2 (5 bases). Germline lookup yields CDR1 SGHNT and CDR2 YYREEE (reference sequence). CDR3 length equals 14 residues. With 0 bases removed from V and 15 bases from J, the gap between germline ends came to 19 bases. The chain's CDR3 is CASSLAANGEEGYF. CDR3 coding DNA: TGTGCCAGCAGCTTGGCGGCGAACGGGGAAGAGGGGTACTTC. Drawing the rest from reference TRBV5-4 and TRBJ2-4, the complete variable domain is ETGVTQSPTHLIKTRGQQVTLRCSSQSGHNTVSWYQQALGQGPQFIFQYYREEENGRGNFPPRFSGLQFPNYSSELNVNALELDDSALYLCASSLAANGEEGYFGAGTRLSVL.

The J gene is TRBJ2-5, the V gene TRBV14, with 8 bases that match TRBD1. Germline V gene data show CDR1 as SGHDN and CDR2 as FVKESK. The length of the CDR3 is 17 residues. The V gene end was trimmed by 0 bases and the J gene end by 0 bases; junction bases not matched to a gene: 6. The CDR3 sequence: CASSQDRLDRDQETQYF. CDR3 bases: TGTGCCAGCAGCCAAGATCGATTGGACAGGGACCAAGAGACCCAGTACTTC.

This chain joins TRBV9 and TRBJ1-3, with 7 bases lining up with TRBD1. CDR3 length: 14 amino acids. Trimming cost V 4 bases and J 6 bases; bases outside gene matches: 7. Germline values: CDR1 SGDLS, CDR2 YYNGEE. The CDR3 bases are TGTGCCAGCAGCCCACAGGGACAGATAAACACCATATATTTT. This sequence encodes CASSPQGQINTIYF.

This clone has just a few counts. The rearrangement joins TRBV4-3 to TRBJ2-1, with TRBD2 identical over 8 bases. CDR1 and CDR2 (germline): LGHNA, YSLEER. This CDR3 region has 16 residues. V gave up 1 base and J gave up 6 bases; unmatched junction bases: 8. For the CDR3, the DNA is TGCGCCAGCAGCCAAGCTCCGGGGGGGAGACGCAATGAGCAGTTCTTC. Its translation: CASSQAPGGRRNEQFF.

This clone has only one observation. This chain links TRBV2 with TRBJ1-5; D gene uncertain. Germline CDR1 SNHLY, CDR2 FYNNEI. The CDR3 extends over 15 amino acids. V lost 6 bases and J 7 bases, leaving 19 bases between the germline ends. The CDR3 region is CASSQFQLSDQPQHF. Written as DNA, the CDR3 is TGTGCCAGCAGCCAGTTTCAATTGTCCGACCAGCCCCAGCATTTT.

V usage is TRBV5-1 and J usage is TRBJ2-1; D is unclear. V lost 2 bases and J lost 8, with 8 bases in between. Germline CDR1 and CDR2: SGHRS and YFSETQ. The CDR3 covers 12 residues. CDR3 coding DNA: TGCGCCAGCAGCTTCCCGTCCGATGAGCAGTTCTTC. This encodes CASSFPSDEQFF.

V and J are TRBV7-2 and TRBJ2-6; 9 positions match TRBD1. V shed 8 bases and J 0 bases; nucleotides not matched to a gene: 8. The CDR3 is 17 residues long. Germline V CDR1 and CDR2: SGHTA, FQGNSA. Here the CDR3 DNA reads TGTGCCAGCTTCCGGGACAGGGCCCTCTCTGGGGCCAACGTCCTGACTTTC. Translation: CASFRDRALSGANVLTF.

V is TRBV20-1 and J is TRBJ2-1; the D is unclear. Trimming removed 8 bases from V and 8 bases from J, with 13 bases in between. The V gene's germline CDR1 is DFQATT and CDR2 SNEGSKA (reference sequence). CDR3 length: 11 amino acids. The CDR3 spells CSTRIRHEQFF. In nucleotides, the CDR3 is TGCAGTACCCGTATTAGACATGAGCAGTTCTTC.

V is TRBV5-1 and J is TRBJ2-1; 10 bases are shared with TRBD2. Per the germline V gene, CDR1 is SGHRS and CDR2 is YFSETQ. This CDR3 contains 17 residues. Trimming took 0 bases from V and 3 from J; bases not matched to a gene: 6. For the CDR3, the DNA is TGCGCCAGCAGCTTGGTTTCTAGCGGGAGTAACTACAATGAGCAGTTCTTC. Translated, it gives CASSLVSSGSNYNEQFF.

In nucleotides, the CDR3 is TGTGCCAGCAGTTACGGCGGGGGTCAGCCCCAGCATTTT. Residues: CASSYGGGQPQHF. The chain recombines TRBV6-5 with TRBJ1-5, with D perhaps TRBD1 (5 bases). The germline gives CDR1 MNHEY, CDR2 SVGAGI. This CDR3 has 13 residues. Between the trimmed V and J ends, which lost 2 bases and 6 bases, there was a span of 8 bases.

The genes are TRBV19 and TRBJ1-5, with no clear D. The CDR3 runs to 16 residues. Trimming took off 1 base at V and 2 bases at J, with 12 bases between the two ends. Germline V gives CDR1 LNHDA, CDR2 SQIVND (reference sequence). CDR3 coding DNA: TGTGCCAGTAGTATAGGCTCCCGCAGTCGCAATCAGCCCCAGCATTTT. Translating it yields CASSIGSRSRNQPQHF.

DNA for the CDR3: TGTGCCAGCAGCTCCCTTTTAGGGGGCGCATGGACTGAAGCTTTCTTT. Residues: CASSSLLGGAWTEAFF. The V gene is TRBV11-2, the J gene TRBJ1-1; 7 bases match TRBD1. V shed 4 bases, J shed 5 bases, and the junction held 13 bases outside the gene matches. This CDR3 comprises 16 residues. Germline V gene lookup returns CDR1 SGHAT and CDR2 FQNNGV.

The rearrangement joins TRBV11-2 to TRBJ1-2; D call uncertain. The CDR3 runs 15 residues. CDR1 SGHAT and CDR2 FQNNGV come from the germline V gene. Between the trimmed V and J ends, which lost 0 bases and 4 bases, there was a span of 12 bases. The CDR3 DNA follows: TGTGCCAGCAGCTTAGAAGGCAGGCCGGGCTATGGCTACACCTTC. It encodes CASSLEGRPGYGYTF. Full variable domain (outside the CDR3, taken from reference TRBV11-2 and TRBJ1-2): EAGVAQSPRYKIIEKRQSVAFWCNPISGHATLYWYQQILGQGPKLLIQFQNNGVVDDSQLPKDRFSAERLKGVDSTLKIQPAKLEDSAVYLCASSLEGRPGYGYTFGSGTRLTVV.

The chain carries TRBV6-5 and TRBJ2-7; D is possibly TRBD2 (5 bases). The V end was cut by 2 bases, the J end by 3 bases, with 14 bases between. The CDR3 loop spans 15 amino acids. Germline CDR1 is MNHEY and CDR2 is SVGAGI. CDR3 DNA: TGTGCCAGCAGTTACCGGGAACAACCCCTCTACGAGCAGTACTTC. Protein: CASSYREQPLYEQYF.

The chain uses TRBV29-1 and TRBJ2-2, with unresolved D. This CDR3 has 14 residues. Trimming took 1 base from V and 4 from J, leaving 10 bases between them. Looked up from germline, CDR1 is SQVTM and CDR2 is ANQGSEA. The CDR3 sequence: CSVEVTLGTGELFF. CDR3 DNA sequence: TGCAGCGTTGAAGTAACCCTAGGCACCGGGGAGCTGTTTTTT.

This chain uses TRBV5-1 with TRBJ1-5, with D perhaps TRBD1 (6 bases). V was clipped by 4 bases and J by 0 bases, with 11 bases between them. The CDR3 contains 15 residues. The germline V gene has CDR1 SGHRS and CDR2 YFSETQ. CDR3 DNA sequence: TGCGCCAGCAGCCCTGGGACACTTAGCAATCAGCCCCAGCATTTT. It encodes CASSPGTLSNQPQHF.

The J gene is TRBJ2-5, the V gene TRBV5-1; no definite D call. The V gene lost 4 bases and the J gene lost 4 bases, with 20 bases spanning the gap. Germline V lookup: CDR1 SGHRS, CDR2 YFSETQ. The CDR3 extends over 16 amino acids. CDR3 nucleotides: TGCGCCAGCAGCCCGGAAGCAAGGATCATTCGAGAGACCCAGTACTTC. It yields the protein CASSPEARIIRETQYF.

This chain uses TRBV7-9 with TRBJ1-5; a possible D gene is TRBD1 (5 bases). Germline V CDR1 and CDR2: SEHNR, FQNEAQ (reference sequence). Trimming took 5 bases from V and 6 from J, leaving 17 bases between them. The CDR3 runs 15 residues. Here the CDR3 DNA reads TGTGCCAGCAGCCGCGTGGGGGGAACAGGTCAGCCCCAGCATTTT. Its translation is CASSRVGGTGQPQHF.

In its sample, this clone was seen a few times. V is TRBV28 and J is TRBJ2-5; D is undetermined. This CDR3 is built from 14 residues. CDR1 and CDR2 from the germline V gene are MDHEN and SYDVKM. Trimming left V 8 bases short and J 2 bases short, with 15 bases between. The CDR3: CASASTDGQETQYF. The CDR3 nucleotides are TGTGCCAGCGCCTCGACCGACGGACAAGAGACCCAGTACTTC.

The rearrangement links TRBV5-6 to TRBJ2-1, with 10 bases identical to TRBD2. The length of the CDR3 is 16 residues. J was trimmed by 3 bases and V by 3 bases; bases with no gene match: 6. CDR1 SGHDT and CDR2 YYEEEE come from the germline V gene. The CDR3 sequence: CASSWGAGGFYNEQFF. The CDR3 DNA follows: TGTGCCAGCAGCTGGGGAGCGGGAGGGTTCTACAATGAGCAGTTCTTC.

The V gene is TRBV4-1, the J gene TRBJ1-1; D is ambiguous. The CDR3 spans 15 residues. Germline loops: CDR1 MGHRA, CDR2 YSYEKL. V lost 7 bases and J lost 5, with 20 bases in between. The CDR3: CASNRRGFDSTEAFF. As DNA, the CDR3 is TGCGCCAGCAACCGTCGTGGGTTTGATAGTACTGAAGCTTTCTTT.

The V gene is TRBV5-3, the J gene TRBJ2-6; D is perhaps TRBD1 (6 bases). TRBV5-3 is reported as an ORF; its role is uncertain. The V gene lost 3 bases and the J gene lost 1 base, with 17 bases spanning the gap. The CDR3 consists of 18 residues. Here the CDR3 DNA reads TGTGCCAGAAGCTGGCCGGGACACCTAGAGTCTGGGGCCAACGTCCTGACTTTC. This translates into CARSWPGHLESGANVLTF.

The J gene is TRBJ1-1, the V gene TRBV6-5; 7 bases fit TRBD1. There are 14 residues in the CDR3. Trimming cost V 2 bases and J 0 bases; bases outside gene matches: 0. Germline V gene lookup returns CDR1 MNHEY and CDR2 SVGAGI. CDR3 protein: CASSYGQVNTEAFF. In DNA form, the CDR3 reads TGTGCCAGCAGTTACGGACAGGTGAACACTGAAGCTTTCTTT.

The chain combines TRBV5-1 with TRBJ2-3, with TRBD2 matching over 7 bases. This CDR3 has 16 residues. J gave up 0 bases and V 0 bases, and 4 bases lay outside the gene matches. Germline V gene sequence: CDR1 SGHRS, CDR2 YFSETQ. CDR3 region: CASSLESGTSTDTQYF. Written as DNA, the CDR3 is TGCGCCAGCAGCTTGGAGAGCGGGACCAGCACAGATACGCAGTATTTT.